One and the same sample provided the 3 T cell receptor beta chains below, sequenced in a study of cytomegalovirus exposure and HLA in healthy donors. PCR involved 60 Vbeta and 13 Jbeta primers. Sequencing used immunoSEQ multiplex PCR; TCRdb keeps in-frame clones, though not all of them. Among approximately 52,000 clones listed, approximately 71% were seen once. What was sequenced was PBMCs. All receptors come from a man aged 35 to 55 in good health and CMV-seropositive.

The table lists this clone with a few counts. This chain uses TRBV6-1 with TRBJ1-5, with D possibly being TRBD1 (5 bases). Germline values: CDR1 MNHNS, CDR2 SASEGT. The CDR3 contains 15 residues. V was cut by 6 bases and J by 2 bases, with 14 bases left in between. CDR3 DNA sequence: TGTGCCAGCAGGGGGGGAGAGGGGCGCAATCAGCCCCAGCATTTT. It encodes CASRGGEGRNQPQHF.

The chain links TRBV15 to TRBJ2-1, with 11 bases that match TRBD2. CDR1 and CDR2 (germline): LNHNV, YYDKDF (reference sequence). J gave up 6 bases and V 1 base, and 2 bases lay outside the gene matches. The CDR3 loop spans 15 amino acids. Here the CDR3 reads CATSRVLAGGNEQFF. For the CDR3, the DNA is TGTGCCACCAGCAGAGTGCTAGCGGGGGGCAATGAGCAGTTCTTC.

The V gene is TRBV5-5, the J gene TRBJ1-1, with 8 nucleotides matching TRBD1. V dropped 4 bases and J dropped 4; count of bases not matched to a gene: 3. Looked up from germline, CDR1 is SGHKS and CDR2 is YYEKEE (reference sequence). The CDR3 has 13 amino acids. The CDR3 sequence is CASSPRGLTEAFF. For the CDR3, the DNA is TGTGCCAGCAGCCCCAGGGGGCTCACTGAAGCTTTCTTT.